One T cell receptor (beta chain) is described in this entry. The CDR3 covers 13 residues. Germline V gene lookup returns CDR1 SGHRS and CDR2 YFSETQ. V was cut by 2 bases and J by 2 bases, with 7 bases left in between. This study enrolled people aged roughly 18 to 90 from approximately 25 US geographic areas. Two consecutive negative NP/OP PCR tests, clearance, or resolved symptoms defined Cohort 3 recovery. This entry comes from a study of blood T cell repertoires in COVID-19. Authors' methods: Using reference gene primer amplification, nucleated cell counts were estimated. Assay used: immunoSEQ multiplex PCR; TCRdb lists only in-frame clones, some missing. V, J and clone size derive from that table, while D and trimming were established from the DNA sequence. This sample has 150,000 to 250,000 clones; about 90% occur once, and the top ten carry 2% to 2.5%.

The chain joins TRBV5-1 to TRBJ1-2, with D maybe TRBD1 (5 bases). The sample taken for sequencing was PBMCs or T cells enriched from blood (not recorded which). This sequence was found in a woman in her twenties or thirties who had recovered from COVID-19. The CDR3 DNA reads TGCGCCAGCAGCTTAGACAGCAACTATGGCTACACCTTC. It yields the protein CASSLDSNYGYTF.